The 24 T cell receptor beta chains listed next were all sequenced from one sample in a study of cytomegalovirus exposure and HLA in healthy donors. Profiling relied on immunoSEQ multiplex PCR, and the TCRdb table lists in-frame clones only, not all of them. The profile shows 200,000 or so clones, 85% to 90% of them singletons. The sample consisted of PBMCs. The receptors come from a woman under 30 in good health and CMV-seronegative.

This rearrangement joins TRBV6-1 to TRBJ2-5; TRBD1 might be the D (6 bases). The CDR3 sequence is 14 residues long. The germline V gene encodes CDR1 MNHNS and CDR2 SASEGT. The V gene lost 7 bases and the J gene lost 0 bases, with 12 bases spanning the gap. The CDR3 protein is CASTKGDNQETQYF. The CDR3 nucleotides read TGTGCCAGCACAAAGGGGGACAACCAAGAGACCCAGTACTTC.

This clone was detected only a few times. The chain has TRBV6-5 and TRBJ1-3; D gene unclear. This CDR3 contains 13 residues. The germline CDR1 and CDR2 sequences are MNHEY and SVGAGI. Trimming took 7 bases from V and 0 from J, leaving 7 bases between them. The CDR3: CASKTPSGNTIYF. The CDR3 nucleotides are TGTGCCAGCAAGACACCCTCTGGAAACACCATATATTTT.

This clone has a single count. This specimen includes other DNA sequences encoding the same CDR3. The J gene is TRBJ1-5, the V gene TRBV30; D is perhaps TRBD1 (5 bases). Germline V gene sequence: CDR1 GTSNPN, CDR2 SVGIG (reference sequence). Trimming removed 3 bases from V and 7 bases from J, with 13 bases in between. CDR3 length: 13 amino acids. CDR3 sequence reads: CAWSSGMVQPQHF. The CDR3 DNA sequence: TGTGCCTGGAGCTCAGGGATGGTCCAGCCCCAGCATTTT.

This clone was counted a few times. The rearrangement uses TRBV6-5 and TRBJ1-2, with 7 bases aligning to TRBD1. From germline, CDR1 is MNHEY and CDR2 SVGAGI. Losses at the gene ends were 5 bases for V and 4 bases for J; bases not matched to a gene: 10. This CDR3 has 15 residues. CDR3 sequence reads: CASSPSTGTGYGYTF. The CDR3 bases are TGTGCCAGCAGTCCATCGACAGGGACGGGCTATGGCTACACCTTC.

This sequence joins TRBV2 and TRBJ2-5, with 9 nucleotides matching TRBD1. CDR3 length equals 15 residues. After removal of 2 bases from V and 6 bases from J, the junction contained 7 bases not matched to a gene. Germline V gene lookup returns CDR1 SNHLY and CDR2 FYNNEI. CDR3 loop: CASSETGTGLKTQYF. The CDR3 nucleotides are TGTGCCAGCAGTGAAACCGGGACAGGGTTGAAGACCCAGTACTTC. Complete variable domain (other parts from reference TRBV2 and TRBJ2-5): EPEVTQTPSHQVTQMGQEVILRCVPISNHLYFYWYRQILGQKVEFLVSFYNNEISEKSEIFDDQFSVERPDGSNFTLKIRSTKLEDSAMYFCASSETGTGLKTQYFGPGTRLLVL.

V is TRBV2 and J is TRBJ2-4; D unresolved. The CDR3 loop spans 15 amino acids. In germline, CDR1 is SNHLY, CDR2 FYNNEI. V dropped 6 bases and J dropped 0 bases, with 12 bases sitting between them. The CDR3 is CASRSLLIAKNIQYF. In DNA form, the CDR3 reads TGTGCCAGCAGGAGCCTACTGATAGCCAAAAACATTCAGTACTTC. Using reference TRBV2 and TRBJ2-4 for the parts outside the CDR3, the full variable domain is EPEVTQTPSHQVTQMGQEVILRCVPISNHLYFYWYRQILGQKVEFLVSFYNNEISEKSEIFDDQFSVERPDGSNFTLKIRSTKLEDSAMYFCASRSLLIAKNIQYFGAGTRLSVL.

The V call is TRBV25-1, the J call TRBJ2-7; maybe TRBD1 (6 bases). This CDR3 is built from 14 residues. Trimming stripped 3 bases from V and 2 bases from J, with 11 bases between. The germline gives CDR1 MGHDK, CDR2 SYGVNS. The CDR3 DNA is TGTGCCAGCAGTGAGTCAGGGGTGGCCTACGAGCAGTACTTC. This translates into CASSESGVAYEQYF.

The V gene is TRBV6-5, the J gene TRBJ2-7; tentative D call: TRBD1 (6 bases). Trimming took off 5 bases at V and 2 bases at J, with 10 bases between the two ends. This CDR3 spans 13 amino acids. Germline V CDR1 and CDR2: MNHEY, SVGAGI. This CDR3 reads CASSKQGTYEQYF. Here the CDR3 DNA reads TGTGCCAGCAGTAAACAGGGTACCTACGAGCAGTACTTC.

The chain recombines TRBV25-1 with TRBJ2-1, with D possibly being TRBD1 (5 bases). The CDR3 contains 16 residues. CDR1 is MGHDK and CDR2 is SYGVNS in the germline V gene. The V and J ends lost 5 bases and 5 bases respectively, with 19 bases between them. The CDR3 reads CASSNRQPRDDNEQFF. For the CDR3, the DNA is TGTGCCAGCAGTAATCGACAGCCTAGGGATGACAATGAGCAGTTCTTC.

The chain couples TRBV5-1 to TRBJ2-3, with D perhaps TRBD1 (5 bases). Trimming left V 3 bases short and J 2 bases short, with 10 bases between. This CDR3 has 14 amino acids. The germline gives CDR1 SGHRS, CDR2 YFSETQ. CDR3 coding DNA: TGCGCCAGCAGCTCTCGACAGATCACAGATACGCAGTATTTT. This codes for CASSSRQITDTQYF.

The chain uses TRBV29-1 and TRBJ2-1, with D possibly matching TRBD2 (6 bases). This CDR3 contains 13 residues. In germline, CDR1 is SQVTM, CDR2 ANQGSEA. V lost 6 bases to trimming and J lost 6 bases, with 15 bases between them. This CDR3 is CSVEPGRSNEQFF. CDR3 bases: TGCAGCGTCGAACCCGGGAGATCCAATGAGCAGTTCTTC.

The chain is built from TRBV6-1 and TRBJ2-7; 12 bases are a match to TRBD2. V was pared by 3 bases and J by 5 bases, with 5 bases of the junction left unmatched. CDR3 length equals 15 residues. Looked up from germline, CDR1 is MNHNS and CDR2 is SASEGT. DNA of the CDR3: TGTGCCAGCAGTGAGACTAGCGGGAGCAGTAACGAGCAGTACTTC. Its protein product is CASSETSGSSNEQYF.

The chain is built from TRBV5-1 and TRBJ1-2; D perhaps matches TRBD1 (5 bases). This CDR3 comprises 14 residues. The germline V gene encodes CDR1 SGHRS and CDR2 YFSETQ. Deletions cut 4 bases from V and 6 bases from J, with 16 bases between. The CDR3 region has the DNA TGCGCCAGCAGCGCGACCATTCAGGGCGATGGCTACACCTTC. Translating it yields CASSATIQGDGYTF.

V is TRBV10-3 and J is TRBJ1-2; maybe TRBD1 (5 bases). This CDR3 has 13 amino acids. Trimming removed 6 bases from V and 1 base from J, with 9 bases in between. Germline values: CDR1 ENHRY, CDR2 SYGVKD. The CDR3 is CAIRTDNNYGYTF. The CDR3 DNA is TGTGCCATCAGGACGGACAATAACTATGGCTACACCTTC.

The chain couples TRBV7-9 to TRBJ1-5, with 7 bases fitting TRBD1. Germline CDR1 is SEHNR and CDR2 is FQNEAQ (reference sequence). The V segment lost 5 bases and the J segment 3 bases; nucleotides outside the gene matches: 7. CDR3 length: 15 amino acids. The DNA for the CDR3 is TGTGCCAGCAGCGCCGAAGGGGGCCCCAATCAGCCCCAGCATTTT. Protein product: CASSAEGGPNQPQHF.

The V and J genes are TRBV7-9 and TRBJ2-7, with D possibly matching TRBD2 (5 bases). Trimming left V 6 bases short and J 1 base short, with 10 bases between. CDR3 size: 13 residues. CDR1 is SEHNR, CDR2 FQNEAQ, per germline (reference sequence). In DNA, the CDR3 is TGTGCCAGCAGGGAGGCAGGATCCTACGAGCAGTACTTC. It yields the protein CASREAGSYEQYF.

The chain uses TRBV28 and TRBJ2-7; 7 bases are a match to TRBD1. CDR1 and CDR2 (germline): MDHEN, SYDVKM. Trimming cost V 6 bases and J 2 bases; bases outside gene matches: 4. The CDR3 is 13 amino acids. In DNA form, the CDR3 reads TGTGCCAGCAGGTCCGGGACAGCCTACGAGCAGTACTTC. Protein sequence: CASRSGTAYEQYF.

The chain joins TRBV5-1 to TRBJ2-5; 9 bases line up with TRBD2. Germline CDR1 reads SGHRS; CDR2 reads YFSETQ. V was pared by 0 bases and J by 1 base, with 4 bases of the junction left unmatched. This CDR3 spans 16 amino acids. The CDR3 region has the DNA TGCGCCAGCAGCTTGGCCCCAGCGGGAGGCCAAGAGACCCAGTACTTC. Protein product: CASSLAPAGGQETQYF.

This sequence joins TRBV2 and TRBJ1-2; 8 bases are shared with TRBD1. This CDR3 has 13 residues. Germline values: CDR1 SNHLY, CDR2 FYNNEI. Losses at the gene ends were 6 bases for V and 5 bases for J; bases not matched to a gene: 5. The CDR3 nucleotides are TGTGCCAGCAGAAGACAGGGGACGTATGGCTACACCTTC. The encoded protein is CASRRQGTYGYTF.

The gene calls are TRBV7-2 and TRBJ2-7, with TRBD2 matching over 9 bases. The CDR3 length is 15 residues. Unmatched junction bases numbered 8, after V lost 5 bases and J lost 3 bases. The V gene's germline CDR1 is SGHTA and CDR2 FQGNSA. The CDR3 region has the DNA TGTGCCAGCAGCCGCGGGGGGGGCGGACTCTACGAGCAGTACTTC. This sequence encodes CASSRGGGGLYEQYF.

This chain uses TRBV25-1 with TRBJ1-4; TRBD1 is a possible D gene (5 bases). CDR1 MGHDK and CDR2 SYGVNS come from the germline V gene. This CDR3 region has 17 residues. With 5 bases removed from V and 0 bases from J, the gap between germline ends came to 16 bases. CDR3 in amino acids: CASSPLGLGATNEKLFF. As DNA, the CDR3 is TGTGCCAGCAGTCCACTGGGGTTAGGGGCAACTAATGAAAAACTGTTTTTT.

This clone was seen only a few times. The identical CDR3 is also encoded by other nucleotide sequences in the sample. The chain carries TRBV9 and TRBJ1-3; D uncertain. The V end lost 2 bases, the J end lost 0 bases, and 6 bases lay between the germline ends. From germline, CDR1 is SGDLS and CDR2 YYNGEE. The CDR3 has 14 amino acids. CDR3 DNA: TGTGCCAGCAGCGTTGGTAGCTCTGGAAACACCATATATTTT. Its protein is CASSVGSSGNTIYF.

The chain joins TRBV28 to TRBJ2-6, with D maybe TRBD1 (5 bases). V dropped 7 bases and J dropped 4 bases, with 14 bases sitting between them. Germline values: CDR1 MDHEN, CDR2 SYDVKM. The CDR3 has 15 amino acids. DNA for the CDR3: TGTGCCAGCACCTTGGGGCCTACGGGGGCCAACGTCCTGACTTTC. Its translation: CASTLGPTGANVLTF.

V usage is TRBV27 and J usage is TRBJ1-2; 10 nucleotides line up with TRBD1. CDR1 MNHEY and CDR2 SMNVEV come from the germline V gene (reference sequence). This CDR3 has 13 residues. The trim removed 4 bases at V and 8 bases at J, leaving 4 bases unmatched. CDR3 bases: TGTGCCAGCAGTTCGAGACAGGGGGCCGGCTACACCTTC. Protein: CASSSRQGAGYTF.